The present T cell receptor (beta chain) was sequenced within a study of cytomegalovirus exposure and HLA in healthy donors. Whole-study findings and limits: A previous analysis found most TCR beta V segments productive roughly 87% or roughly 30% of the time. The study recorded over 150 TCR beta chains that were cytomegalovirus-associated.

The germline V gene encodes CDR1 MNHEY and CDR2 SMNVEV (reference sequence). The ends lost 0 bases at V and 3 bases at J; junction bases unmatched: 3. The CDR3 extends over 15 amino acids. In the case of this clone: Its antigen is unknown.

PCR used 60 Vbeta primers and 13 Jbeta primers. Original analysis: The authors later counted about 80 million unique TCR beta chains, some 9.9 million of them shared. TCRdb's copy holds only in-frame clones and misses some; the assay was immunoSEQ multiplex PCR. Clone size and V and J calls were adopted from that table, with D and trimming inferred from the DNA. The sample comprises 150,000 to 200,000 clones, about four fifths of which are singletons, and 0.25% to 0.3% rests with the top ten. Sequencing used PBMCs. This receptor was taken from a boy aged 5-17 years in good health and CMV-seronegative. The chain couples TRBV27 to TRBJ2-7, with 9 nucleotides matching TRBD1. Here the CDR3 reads CASSLSRTGDYEQYF. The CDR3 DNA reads TGTGCCAGCAGTTTATCGCGGACAGGGGACTACGAGCAGTACTTC.